This T cell receptor (beta chain) derives from a study of blood T cells in healthy people across ages. Russia was home to the donors, healthy Caucasian individuals aged roughly 6 to 90. The germline gives CDR1 SGHRS, CDR2 YFSETQ. The CDR3 sequence is 15 residues long. V was trimmed by 4 bases and J by 0 bases, leaving 13 bases between them. The use of a sample-barcoded 5' primer and a J-beta primer mix characterized a second PCR of about 6 to 12 cycles. Researchers report that a template-switch adaptor with 12 random nucleotides tagged each cDNA molecule. TCRdb passed the 5' RACE reads through MiXCR, listing each CDR3 protein once. This sample carries over 500,000 distinct CDR3 sequences, 45% to 60% of them seen once, and the ten largest clones take about 13%. In regard to this clonotype: Antigen: not known.

The study's findings and limits: Roughly linear declines in TCR beta diversity per million T cells occurred with age. It was the long-lived donors that had more naive CD4+ cells and higher diversity than aged donors.

The sequencing input was blood. This chain links TRBV5-1 with TRBJ1-1, with D possibly matching TRBD1 (5 bases). The sequence came from a woman aged 80 or older in good health. CDR3 nucleotides: TGCGCCAGCAGCCCGATGCAGGGCCTGAACACTGAAGCTTTCTTT. It codes for CASSPMQGLNTEAFF.